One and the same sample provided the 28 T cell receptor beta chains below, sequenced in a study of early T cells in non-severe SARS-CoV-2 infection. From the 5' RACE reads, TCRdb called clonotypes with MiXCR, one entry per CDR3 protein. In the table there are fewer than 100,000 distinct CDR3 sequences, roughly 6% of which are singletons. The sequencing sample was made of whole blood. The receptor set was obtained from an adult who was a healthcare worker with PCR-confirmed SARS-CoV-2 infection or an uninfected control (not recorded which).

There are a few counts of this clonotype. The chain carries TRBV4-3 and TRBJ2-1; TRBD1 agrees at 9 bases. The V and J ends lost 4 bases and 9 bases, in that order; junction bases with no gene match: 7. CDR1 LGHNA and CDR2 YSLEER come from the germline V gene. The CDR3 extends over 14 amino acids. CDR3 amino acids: CASSPWTGDGEQFF. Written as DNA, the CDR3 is TGCGCCAGCAGCCCATGGACAGGGGACGGTGAGCAGTTCTTC.

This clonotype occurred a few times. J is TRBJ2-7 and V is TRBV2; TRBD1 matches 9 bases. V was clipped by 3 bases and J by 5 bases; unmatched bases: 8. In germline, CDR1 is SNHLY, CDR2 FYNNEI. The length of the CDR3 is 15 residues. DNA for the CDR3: TGTGCCAGCAGTGATGGGGACAGGGAGAGCGACGAGCAGTACTTC. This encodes CASSDGDRESDEQYF.

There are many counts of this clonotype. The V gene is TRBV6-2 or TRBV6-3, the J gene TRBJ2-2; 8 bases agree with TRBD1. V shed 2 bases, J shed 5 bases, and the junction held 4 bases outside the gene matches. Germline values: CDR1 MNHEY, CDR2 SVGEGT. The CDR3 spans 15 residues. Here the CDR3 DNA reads TGTGCCAGCAGTTACCAGGGGGCGAGTACCGGGGAGCTGTTTTTT. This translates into CASSYQGASTGELFF.

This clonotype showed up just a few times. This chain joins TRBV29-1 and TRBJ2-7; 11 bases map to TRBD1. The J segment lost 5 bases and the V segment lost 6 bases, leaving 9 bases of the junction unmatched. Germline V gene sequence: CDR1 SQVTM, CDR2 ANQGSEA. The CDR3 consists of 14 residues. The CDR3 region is CSVGGTGGSHEQYF. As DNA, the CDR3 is TGCAGCGTCGGCGGGACAGGGGGGTCACACGAGCAGTACTTC.

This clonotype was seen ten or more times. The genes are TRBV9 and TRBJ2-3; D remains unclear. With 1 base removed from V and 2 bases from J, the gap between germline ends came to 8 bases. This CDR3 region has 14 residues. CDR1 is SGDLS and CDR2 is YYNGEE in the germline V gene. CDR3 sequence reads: CASSVQDPTDTQYF. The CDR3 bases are TGTGCCAGCAGCGTACAGGATCCCACAGATACGCAGTATTTT.

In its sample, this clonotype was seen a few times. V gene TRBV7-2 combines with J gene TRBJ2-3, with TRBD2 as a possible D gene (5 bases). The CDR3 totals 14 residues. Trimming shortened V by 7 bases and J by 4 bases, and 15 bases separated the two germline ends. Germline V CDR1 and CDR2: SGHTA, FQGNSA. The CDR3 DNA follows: TGTGCCAGCAACCCGGGATCCGGGGCAGATACGCAGTATTTT. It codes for CASNPGSGADTQYF.

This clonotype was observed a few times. DNA of the CDR3: TGTGCCAGCAGAATACGGGGAGACAGCTACAATCAGCCCCAGCATTTT. Translating it yields CASRIRGDSYNQPQHF. The chain joins TRBV28 to TRBJ1-5; the D gene is possibly TRBD1 (5 bases). V shed 6 bases and J shed 3 bases, with 18 bases lying between them. Germline V gene sequence: CDR1 MDHEN, CDR2 SYDVKM. This CDR3 contains 16 residues.

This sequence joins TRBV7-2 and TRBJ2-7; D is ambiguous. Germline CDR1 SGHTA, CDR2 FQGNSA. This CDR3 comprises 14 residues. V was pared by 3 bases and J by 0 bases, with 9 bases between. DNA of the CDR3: TGTGCCAGCAGCTTGGAATGGTCCTCCTACGAGCAGTACTTC. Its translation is CASSLEWSSYEQYF. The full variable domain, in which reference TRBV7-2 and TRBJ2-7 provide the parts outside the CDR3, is GAGVSQSPSNKVTEKGKDVELRCDPISGHTALYWYRQSLGQGLEFLIYFQGNSAPDKSGLPSDRFSAERTGGSVSTLTIQRTQQEDSAVYLCASSLEWSSYEQYFGPGTRLTVT.

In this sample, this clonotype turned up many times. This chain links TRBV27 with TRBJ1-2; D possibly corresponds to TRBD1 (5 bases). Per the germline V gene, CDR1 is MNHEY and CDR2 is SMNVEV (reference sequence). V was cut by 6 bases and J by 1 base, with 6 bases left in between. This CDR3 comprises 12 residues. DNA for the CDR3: TGTGCCAGCAGGACAGTTAACTATGGCTACACCTTC. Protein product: CASRTVNYGYTF.

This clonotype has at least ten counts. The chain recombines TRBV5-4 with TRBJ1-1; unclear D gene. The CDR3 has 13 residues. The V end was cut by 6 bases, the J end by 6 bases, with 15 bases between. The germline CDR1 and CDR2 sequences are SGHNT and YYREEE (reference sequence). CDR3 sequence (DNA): TGTGCCAGCACCTACCCCGGCGTCTCTGAAGCTTTCTTT. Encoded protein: CASTYPGVSEAFF.

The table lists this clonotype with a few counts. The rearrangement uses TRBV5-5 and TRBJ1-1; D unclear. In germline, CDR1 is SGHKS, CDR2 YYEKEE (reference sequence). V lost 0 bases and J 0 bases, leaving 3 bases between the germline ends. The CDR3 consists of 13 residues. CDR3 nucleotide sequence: TGTGCCAGCAGCTTGGACGTGAACACTGAAGCTTTCTTT. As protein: CASSLDVNTEAFF.

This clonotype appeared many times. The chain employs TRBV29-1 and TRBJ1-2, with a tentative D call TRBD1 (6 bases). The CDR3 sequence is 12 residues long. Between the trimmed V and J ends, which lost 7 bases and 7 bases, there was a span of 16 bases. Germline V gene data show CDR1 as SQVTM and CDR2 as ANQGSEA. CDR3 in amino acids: CSGTGTGAGYTF. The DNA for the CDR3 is TGCAGCGGAACAGGGACGGGGGCTGGCTACACCTTC. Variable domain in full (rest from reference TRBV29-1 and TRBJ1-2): SAVISQKPSRDICQRGTSLTIQCQVDSQVTMMFWYRQQPGQSLTLIATANQGSEATYESGFVIDKFPISRPNLTFSTLTVSNMSPEDSSIYLCSGTGTGAGYTFGSGTRLTVV.

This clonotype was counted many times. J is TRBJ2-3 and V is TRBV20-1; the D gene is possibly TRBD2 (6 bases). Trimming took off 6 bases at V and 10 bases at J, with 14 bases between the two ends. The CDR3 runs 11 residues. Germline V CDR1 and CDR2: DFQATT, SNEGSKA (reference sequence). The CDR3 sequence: CSAGTPAAQYF. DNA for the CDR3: TGCAGTGCCGGGACTCCCGCCGCGCAGTATTTT.

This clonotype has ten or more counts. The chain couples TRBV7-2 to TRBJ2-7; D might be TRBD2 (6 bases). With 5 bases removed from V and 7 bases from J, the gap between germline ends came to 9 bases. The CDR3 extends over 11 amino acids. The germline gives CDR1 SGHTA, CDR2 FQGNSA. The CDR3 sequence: CASSPAGEQYF. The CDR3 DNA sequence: TGTGCCAGCAGCCCCGCGGGGGAGCAGTACTTC.

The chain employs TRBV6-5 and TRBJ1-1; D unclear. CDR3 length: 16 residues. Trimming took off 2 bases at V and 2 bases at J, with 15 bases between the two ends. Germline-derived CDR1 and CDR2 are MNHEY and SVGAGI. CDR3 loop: CASSYGVRQANTEAFF. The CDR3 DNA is TGTGCCAGCAGTTACGGTGTGCGTCAGGCAAACACTGAAGCTTTCTTT.

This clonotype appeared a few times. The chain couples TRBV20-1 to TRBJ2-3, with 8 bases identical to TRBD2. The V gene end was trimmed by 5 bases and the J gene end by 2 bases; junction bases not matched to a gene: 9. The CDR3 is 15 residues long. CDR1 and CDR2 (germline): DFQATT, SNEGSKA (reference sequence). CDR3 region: CSAVTSARPTDTQYF. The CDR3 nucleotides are TGCAGTGCTGTGACTAGCGCGAGACCCACAGATACGCAGTATTTT.

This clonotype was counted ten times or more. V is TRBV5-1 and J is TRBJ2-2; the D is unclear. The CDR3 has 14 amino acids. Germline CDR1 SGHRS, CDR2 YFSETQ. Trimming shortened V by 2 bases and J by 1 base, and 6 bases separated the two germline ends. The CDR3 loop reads CASSFFGNTGELFF. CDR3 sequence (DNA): TGCGCCAGCAGCTTTTTCGGGAACACCGGGGAGCTGTTTTTT.

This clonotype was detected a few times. The CDR3 region is CASSSSVPGANVLTF. CDR3 coding DNA: TGTGCCAGCAGCTCGAGTGTGCCTGGGGCCAACGTCCTGACTTTC. The V call is TRBV5-5, the J call TRBJ2-6; D unresolved. Germline loops: CDR1 SGHKS, CDR2 YYEKEE (reference sequence). The CDR3 totals 15 residues. Trimming cost V 3 bases and J 2 bases, with 9 bases left between them.

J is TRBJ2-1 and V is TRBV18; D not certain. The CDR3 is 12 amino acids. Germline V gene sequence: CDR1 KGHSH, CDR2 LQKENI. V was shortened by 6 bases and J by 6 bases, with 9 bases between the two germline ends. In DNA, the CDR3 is TGTGCCAGCTCTCCAGGAAGCAATGAGCAGTTCTTC. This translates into CASSPGSNEQFF.

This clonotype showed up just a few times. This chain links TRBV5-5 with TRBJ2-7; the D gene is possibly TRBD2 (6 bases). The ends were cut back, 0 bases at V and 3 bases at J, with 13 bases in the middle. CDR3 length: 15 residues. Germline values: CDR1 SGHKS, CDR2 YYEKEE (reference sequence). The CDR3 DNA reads TGTGCCAGCAGCTTGGGACAGCGGGCGATCTACGAGCAGTACTTC. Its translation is CASSLGQRAIYEQYF.

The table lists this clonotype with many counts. The CDR3 bases are TGCGCCAGCACGGGGGTTAGCAATCAGCCCCAGCATTTT. Its translation is CASTGVSNQPQHF. The V gene is TRBV10-2, the J gene TRBJ1-5; TRBD1 might be the D (5 bases). V gave up 7 bases and J gave up 0 bases, with 7 bases separating them. This CDR3 contains 13 residues. Germline assignment: CDR1 WSHSY and CDR2 SAAADI.

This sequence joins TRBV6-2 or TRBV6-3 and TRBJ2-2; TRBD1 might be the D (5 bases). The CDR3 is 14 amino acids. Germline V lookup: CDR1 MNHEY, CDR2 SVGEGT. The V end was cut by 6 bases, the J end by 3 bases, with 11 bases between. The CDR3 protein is CASRKAQDTGELFF. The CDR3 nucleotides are TGTGCCAGCAGAAAGGCACAGGACACCGGGGAGCTGTTTTTT.

The CDR3, as DNA: TGCAGTGCTAGAAGTGCAGGGACGGGCTCGGATACGCAGTATTTT. Translating it yields CSARSAGTGSDTQYF. V and J are TRBV20-1 and TRBJ2-3, with D perhaps given as TRBD1 or TRBD2 (5 bases each). Germline values: CDR1 DFQATT, CDR2 SNEGSKA (reference sequence). There are 15 residues in the CDR3. Trimming cost V 2 bases and J 6 bases, with 18 bases left between them.

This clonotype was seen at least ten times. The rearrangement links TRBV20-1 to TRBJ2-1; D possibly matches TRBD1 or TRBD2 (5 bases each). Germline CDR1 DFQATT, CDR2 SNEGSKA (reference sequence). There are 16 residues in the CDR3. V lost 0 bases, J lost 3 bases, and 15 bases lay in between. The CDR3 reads CSARDPIGGRYNEQFF. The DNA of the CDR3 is TGCAGTGCTAGAGACCCTATTGGGGGACGCTACAATGAGCAGTTCTTC.

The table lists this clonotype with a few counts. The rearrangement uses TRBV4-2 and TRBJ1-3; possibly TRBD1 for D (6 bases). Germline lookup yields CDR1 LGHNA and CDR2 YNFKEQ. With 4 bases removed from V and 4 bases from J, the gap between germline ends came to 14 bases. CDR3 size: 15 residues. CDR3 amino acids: CASSLLQGSGNTIYF. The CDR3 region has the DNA TGTGCCAGCAGCCTGTTACAGGGTTCAGGAAACACCATATATTTT.

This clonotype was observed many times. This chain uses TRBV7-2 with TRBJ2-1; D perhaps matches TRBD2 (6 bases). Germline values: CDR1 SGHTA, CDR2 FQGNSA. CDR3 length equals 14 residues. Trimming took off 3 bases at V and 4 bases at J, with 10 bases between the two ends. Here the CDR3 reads CASSFAGTYNEQFF. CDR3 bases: TGTGCCAGCAGCTTTGCGGGGACTTACAATGAGCAGTTCTTC.

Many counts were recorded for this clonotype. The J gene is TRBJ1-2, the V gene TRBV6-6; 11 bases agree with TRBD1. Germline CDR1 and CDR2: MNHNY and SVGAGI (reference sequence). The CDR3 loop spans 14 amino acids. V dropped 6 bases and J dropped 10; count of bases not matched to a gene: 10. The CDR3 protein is CASRNPGTGGVYTF. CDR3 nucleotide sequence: TGTGCCAGCAGGAATCCCGGGACAGGGGGTGTCTACACCTTC.

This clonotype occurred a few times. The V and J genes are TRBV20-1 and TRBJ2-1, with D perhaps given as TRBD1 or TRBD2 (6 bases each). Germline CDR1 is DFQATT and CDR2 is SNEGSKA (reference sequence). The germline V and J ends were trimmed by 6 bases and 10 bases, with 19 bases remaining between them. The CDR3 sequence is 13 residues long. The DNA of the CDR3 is TGCAGTGCCTCGGGGGCGGCTCTCTACGAGCAGTTCTTC. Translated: CSASGAALYEQFF.